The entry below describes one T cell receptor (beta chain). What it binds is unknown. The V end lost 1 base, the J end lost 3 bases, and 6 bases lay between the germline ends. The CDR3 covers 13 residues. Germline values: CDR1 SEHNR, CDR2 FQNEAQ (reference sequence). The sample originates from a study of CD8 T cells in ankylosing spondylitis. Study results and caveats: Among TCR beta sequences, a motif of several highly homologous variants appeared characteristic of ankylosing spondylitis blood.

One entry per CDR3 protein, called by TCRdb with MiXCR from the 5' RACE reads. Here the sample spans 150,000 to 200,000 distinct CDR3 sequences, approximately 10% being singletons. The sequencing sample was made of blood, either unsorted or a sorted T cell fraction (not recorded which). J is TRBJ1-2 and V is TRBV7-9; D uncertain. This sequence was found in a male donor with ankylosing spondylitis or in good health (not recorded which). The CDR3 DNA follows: TGTGCCAGCAGCTTAGAACAGCACTATGGCTACACCTTC. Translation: CASSLEQHYGYTF.